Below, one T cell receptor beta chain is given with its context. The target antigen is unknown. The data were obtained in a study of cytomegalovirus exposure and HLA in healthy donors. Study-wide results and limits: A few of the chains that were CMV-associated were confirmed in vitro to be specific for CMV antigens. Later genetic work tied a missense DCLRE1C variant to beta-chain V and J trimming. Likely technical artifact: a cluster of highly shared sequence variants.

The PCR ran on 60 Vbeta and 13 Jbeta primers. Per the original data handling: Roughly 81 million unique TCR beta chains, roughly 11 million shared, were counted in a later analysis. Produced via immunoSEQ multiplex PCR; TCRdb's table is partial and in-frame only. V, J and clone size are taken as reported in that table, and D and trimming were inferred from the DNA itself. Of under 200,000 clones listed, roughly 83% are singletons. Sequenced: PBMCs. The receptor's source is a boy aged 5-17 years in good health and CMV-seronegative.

The CDR3 reads CASSRYTGYGVLATTDTQYF. As DNA, the CDR3 is TGTGCCAGCAGTAGATACACAGGGTATGGAGTATTAGCTACAACAGATACGCAGTATTTT. The gene calls are TRBV28 and TRBJ2-3, with D possibly being TRBD1 (6 bases). Germline V gene data show CDR1 as MDHEN and CDR2 as SYDVKM. The CDR3 length is 20 residues. Trimming pared 5 bases from V and 3 bases from J, leaving 30 bases between.